This TCR beta chain was observed in a study of sequential checkpoint blockade in melanoma. Clones were read by immunoSEQ multiplex PCR, and TCRdb kept only the in-frame ones, dropping some. The table shows some 11,000 clones, with nearly 80% occurring only once. Germline values: CDR1 LNHDA, CDR2 SQIVND (reference sequence). V shed 6 bases and J 4 bases; nucleotides not matched to a gene: 11. The CDR3 loop spans 16 amino acids. Treatment reported: randomized to nivolumab then ipilimumab (arm A) or the reverse (arm B). This material consisted of CD8+ T cells sorted from blood (inferred from file names), taken from a patient given nivolumab and ipilimumab in sequence. The chain carries TRBV19 and TRBJ2-1; 8 positions match TRBD1. The receptor was isolated from a human donor with melanoma. CDR3 amino acids: CASRAMGRGLYNEQFF. For the CDR3, the DNA is TGTGCCAGTAGGGCAATGGGCAGGGGGCTGTACAATGAGCAGTTCTTC. Variable domain in full (rest from reference TRBV19 and TRBJ2-1): DGGITQSPKYLFRKEGQNVTLSCEQNLNHDAMYWYRQDPGQGLRLIYYSQIVNDFQKGDIAEGYSVSREKKESFPLTVTSAQKNPTAFYLCASRAMGRGLYNEQFFGPGTRLTVL.